Listed below are T cell receptor beta chains from one sample, sequenced in a study of CD8+ T cells in alopecia areata. Generated by immunoSEQ multiplex PCR, the TCRdb table keeps only in-frame clones and is missing some. The sample carries fewer than 250,000 clones, about two fifths recorded once. The sequenced sample was CD4+ T cells sorted from blood, obtained at approximately week 31, from a patient treated with tofacitinib. These TCRs come from a human donor with alopecia areata. Both conserved end residues are part of each CDR3. A D gene is named only where the DNA matches it firmly. Not all rows give a size; the values are once, few, many and, for expanded clones, a class.

d_call clone_size j_call v_call cdr3_aa cdr3_nt
NA once TRBJ1-5 TRBV19 CASSAGGNQPQHF TGTGCCAGTAGTGCAGGGGGCAATCAGCCCCAGCATTTT
NA few TRBJ1-2 TRBV29-1 CSVGQPDGYTF TGCAGCGTTGGACAACCTGATGGCTACACCTTC
TRBD1 once TRBJ1-3 TRBV15 CATSRQGTGNTIYF TGTGCCACCAGCCGACAGGGAACTGGAAACACCATATATTTT
TRBD2 few TRBJ2-1 TRBV9 CASSASGTTRNEQFF TGTGCCAGCAGCGCCAGCGGGACGACAAGAAATGAGCAGTTCTTC
NA few TRBJ1-1 TRBV6-6 CASSYDPTVNTEAFF TGTGCCAGCAGTTACGACCCGACAGTGAACACTGAAGCTTTCTTT
TRBD2 NA TRBJ2-7 TRBV7-2 CASSSGGTSGLRQYF TGTGCCAGCAGCTCAGGGGGGACTAGCGGTTTGCGGCAGTACTTC
NA NA TRBJ2-1 TRBV6-5 CASSYESGANEQFF TGTGCCAGCAGTTACGAGTCAGGAGCGAATGAGCAGTTCTTC
TRBD2 few TRBJ2-7 TRBV29-1 CSVFLAGPYEQYF TGCAGCGTGTTCTTAGCGGGGCCTTACGAGCAGTACTTC
TRBD2 NA TRBJ2-7 TRBV5-4 CASSSQAGVLYEQYF TGTGCCAGCAGTTCTCAAGCGGGGGTTCTCTACGAGCAGTACTTC
NA NA TRBJ1-1 TRBV5-1 CASSDVAGNTEAFF TGCGCCAGCAGCGACGTGGCAGGGAACACTGAAGCTTTCTTT
NA few TRBJ2-1 TRBV7-3 CASSRDDTGDEQFF TGTGCCAGCAGCCGGGACGATACGGGGGATGAGCAGTTCTTC
TRBD1 NA TRBJ2-3 TRBV5-1 CASSPSPQGDTQYF TGCGCCAGCAGCCCATCCCCACAGGGGGATACGCAGTATTTT
NA NA TRBJ1-2 TRBV5-6 CASSLGRVSGYTF TGTGCCAGCAGCTTAGGCAGGGTGAGTGGCTACACCTTC
NA NA TRBJ1-1 TRBV2 CASRTNSANTEAFF TGTGCCAGCAGGACCAACAGTGCGAACACTGAAGCTTTCTTT
TRBD2 NA TRBJ2-1 TRBV30 CAWSAESGRPEQFF TGTGCCTGGAGTGCCGAGAGCGGGAGGCCTGAGCAGTTCTTC
NA NA TRBJ2-5 TRBV5-4 CASSLSVASEETQYF TGTGCCAGCAGCTTGAGTGTCGCGTCTGAAGAGACCCAGTACTTC
NA many TRBJ2-1 TRBV7-8 CASSGQVNEQFF TGTGCCAGCAGCGGACAAGTCAATGAGCAGTTCTTC
TRBD1 NA TRBJ2-6 TRBV5-1 CASSLVTGAGANVLTF TGCGCCAGCAGCTTGGTCACAGGGGCCGGGGCCAACGTCCTGACTTTC
TRBD1 NA TRBJ2-7 TRBV30 CAWISGQGKNEQYF TGTGCCTGGATATCGGGACAGGGGAAGAACGAGCAGTACTTC
NA few TRBJ2-1 TRBV10-3 CAISEIGYEQFF TGTGCCATCAGTGAGATCGGTTACGAGCAGTTCTTC
NA few TRBJ2-2 TRBV30 CAWSVGGTHPELFF TGTGCCTGGAGTGTAGGCGGGACTCATCCGGAGCTGTTTTTT
NA NA TRBJ2-1 TRBV9 CASSVGGSNEQFF TGTGCCAGCAGCGTAGGAGGGTCCAATGAGCAGTTCTTC
TRBD2 once TRBJ2-1 TRBV4-1 CASSQKSLEPGLAGGSSEQFF TGCGCCAGCAGCCAAAAATCGCTTGAACCGGGACTAGCGGGGGGGTCCTCTGAGCAGTTCTTC
NA NA TRBJ2-1 TRBV9 CASSVAGTPNNEQFF TGTGCCAGCAGCGTAGCTGGGACACCTAACAATGAGCAGTTCTTC
NA few TRBJ1-2 TRBV6-5 CASTAGSDYGYTF TGTGCCAGCACCGCGGGAAGCGACTATGGCTACACCTTC
NA NA TRBJ1-2 TRBV13 CASTTGGRRGSYGYTF TGTGCCAGCACCACCGGGGGACGACGGGGTTCGTATGGCTACACCTTC
NA NA TRBJ1-4 TRBV2 CASRTGSTNEKLFF TGTGCCAGCCGTACAGGGTCAACTAATGAAAAACTGTTTTTT
NA many TRBJ2-1 TRBV19 CASSPTGSSYNEQFF TGTGCCAGTAGCCCGACGGGCAGCTCCTACAATGAGCAGTTCTTC
NA many TRBJ1-2 TRBV30 CAWSGRLENYGYTF TGTGCCTGGAGTGGGAGGTTGGAGAACTATGGCTACACCTTC
TRBD2 NA TRBJ2-3 TRBV14 CASSQEPPIAGITDTQYF TGTGCCAGCAGCCAAGAGCCCCCGATAGCGGGGATCACAGATACGCAGTATTTT
TRBD2 NA TRBJ2-4 TRBV28 CASSVGLAGILAKNIQYF TGTGCCAGCAGTGTGGGACTAGCGGGAATACTAGCCAAAAACATTCAGTACTTC
NA NA TRBJ2-1 TRBV5-1 CASSLLRTENNEQFF TGCGCCAGCAGCTTGTTAAGGACAGAGAACAATGAGCAGTTCTTC
NA few TRBJ1-4 TRBV5-4 CASSVGQRNEKLFF TGTGCCAGCAGCGTTGGACAGCGAAATGAAAAACTGTTTTTT
NA NA TRBJ2-1 TRBV10-3 CAISEGASLVLDEQFF TGTGCCATCAGTGAGGGGGCTAGTCTGGTTCTCGATGAGCAGTTCTTC
NA few TRBJ1-3 TRBV29-1 CSAIRGNTIYF TGCAGCGCAATACGGGGAAACACCATATATTTT
NA NA TRBJ2-7 TRBV11-2 CASRRARGLTYEQYF TGTGCCAGCAGACGAGCCAGGGGCTTAACCTACGAGCAGTACTTC
NA few TRBJ1-1 TRBV6-5 CASSSLPLTGYRAFF TGTGCCAGCAGTTCATTACCTTTGACAGGTTATAGGGCTTTCTTT
NA NA TRBJ1-5 TRBV30 CAWSRWTVDQPQHF TGTGCCTGGAGTCGCTGGACAGTAGATCAGCCCCAGCATTTT
NA many TRBJ2-6 TRBV14 CASSQGTGQGPGANVLTF TGTGCCAGCAGCCAAGGAACAGGGCAGGGGCCTGGGGCCAACGTCCTGACTTTC
NA NA TRBJ1-1 TRBV6-5 CASSQQQGWSTEAFF TGTGCCAGCAGCCAACAACAGGGATGGAGCACTGAAGCTTTCTTT
NA NA TRBJ1-2 TRBV5-6 CASSTPRRDRINGYTF TGTGCCAGCAGCACACCACGAAGGGATAGGATTAATGGCTACACCTTC
NA few TRBJ1-1 TRBV29-1 CSVAGKNTEAFF TGCAGCGTTGCGGGCAAGAACACTGAAGCTTTCTTT
TRBD1 few TRBJ2-7 TRBV6-5 CASSGQGAFEQYF TGTGCCAGCAGTGGACAGGGGGCATTCGAGCAGTACTTC
NA few TRBJ1-2 TRBV6-5 CASRSGQGPSGYTF TGTGCCAGCAGGAGTGGCCAGGGTCCCTCTGGCTACACCTTC
NA NA TRBJ1-1 TRBV5-1 CASSPWTANTEAFF TGCGCCAGCAGCCCCTGGACGGCGAACACTGAAGCTTTCTTT
NA NA TRBJ2-7 TRBV6-1 CASSENSIYEQYF TGTGCCAGCAGTGAAAACAGCATCTACGAGCAGTACTTC
TRBD1 NA TRBJ2-5 TRBV18 CASSRGTGGEETQYF TGTGCCAGCTCACGCGGGACAGGGGGCGAAGAGACCCAGTACTTC
NA NA TRBJ1-1 TRBV29-1 CSVARGQVRGTEAFF TGCAGCGTGGCCAGAGGACAAGTCCGGGGCACTGAAGCTTTCTTT
NA few TRBJ1-2 TRBV21-1 CASKDSLSMEGYTF TGTGCCAGCAAGGACAGCCTGTCTATGGAGGGCTACACCTTC
NA few TRBJ2-7 TRBV10-3 CAISAGLYEQYF TGTGCCATCAGTGCTGGCTTGTACGAGCAGTACTTC
TRBD1 NA TRBJ1-2 TRBV29-1 CSVLRDRYGYTF TGCAGCGTTCTCCGGGACAGGTATGGCTACACCTTC
NA few TRBJ2-2 TRBV6-1 CASSALQQGTGELFF TGTGCCAGCAGTGCCCTCCAACAGGGCACCGGGGAGCTGTTTTTT
NA NA TRBJ2-7 TRBV5-6 CASSRNPRRGVSYEQYF TGTGCCAGCAGCCGCAATCCGCGGAGGGGCGTCTCCTACGAGCAGTACTTC
TRBD2 NA TRBJ2-5 TRBV6-5 CASRDGGGETQYF TGTGCCAGCAGGGACGGGGGAGGGGAGACCCAGTACTTC
TRBD1 NA TRBJ1-1 TRBV29-1 CSFSRDRGTEAFF TGCAGCTTTTCTAGGGACAGGGGAACTGAAGCTTTCTTT
TRBD1 NA TRBJ1-1 TRBV29-1 CSASKRQGNTEAFF TGCAGCGCCTCAAAGAGACAGGGGAACACTGAAGCTTTCTTT
NA many TRBJ2-1 TRBV5-1 CASSLSTVYSYNEQFF TGCGCCAGCAGCTTATCGACAGTATATTCCTACAATGAGCAGTTCTTC
TRBD1 once TRBJ2-7 TRBV5-1 CASSLGMMGDRNTYEQYF TGCGCCAGCAGCTTGGGTATGATGGGGGACAGGAACACCTACGAGCAGTACTTC
NA few TRBJ2-1 TRBV18 CASSPLSQPYNEQFF TGTGCCAGCTCACCACTCTCTCAGCCCTACAATGAGCAGTTCTTC